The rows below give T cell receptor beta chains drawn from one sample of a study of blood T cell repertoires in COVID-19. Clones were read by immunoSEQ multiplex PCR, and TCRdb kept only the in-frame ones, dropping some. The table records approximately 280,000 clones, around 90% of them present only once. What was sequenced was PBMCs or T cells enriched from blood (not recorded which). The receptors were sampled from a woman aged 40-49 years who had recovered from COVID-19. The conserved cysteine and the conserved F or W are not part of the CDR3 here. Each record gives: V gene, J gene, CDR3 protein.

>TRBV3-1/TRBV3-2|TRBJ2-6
ASSARGGAGANVLT
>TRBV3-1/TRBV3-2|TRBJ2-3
ASSQVEGVGTDTQY
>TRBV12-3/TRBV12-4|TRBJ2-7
ASSLTGSYEQY
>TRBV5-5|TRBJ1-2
ASSLAAGYGYT
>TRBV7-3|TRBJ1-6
ASSSRQGGNSPLH
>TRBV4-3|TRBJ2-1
ASSKVRGQGWNEQF
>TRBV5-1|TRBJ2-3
ASSLGLAGGPATQY
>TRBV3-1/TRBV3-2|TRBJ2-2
ASSPNTGELF
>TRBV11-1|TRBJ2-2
ASSRGLAGGTGELF
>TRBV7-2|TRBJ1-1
ASSLIGGVDTEAF
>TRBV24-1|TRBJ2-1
ATSDVLAGVDEQF
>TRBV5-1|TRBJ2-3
ASSLEPETGDTQY
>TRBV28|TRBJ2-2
ASSPWPGELF
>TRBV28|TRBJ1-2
ASSSQGFFGYT
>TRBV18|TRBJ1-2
ASSIGDPNYGYT
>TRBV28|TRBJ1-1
ASSGQAYTEAF
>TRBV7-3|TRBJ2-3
ASSRRDRAFQDTQY
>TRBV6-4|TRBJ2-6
ASSDFRGPGANVLT
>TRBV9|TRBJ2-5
ASSPETGARETQY
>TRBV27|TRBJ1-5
ASSRIRVFDQPQH
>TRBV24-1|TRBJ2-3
ATSAGQSGSTDTQY
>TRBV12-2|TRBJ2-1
ASRQTRGASGRRALRNEQF
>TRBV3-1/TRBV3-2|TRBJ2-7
ASSQTPREQY
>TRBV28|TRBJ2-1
ASIRDRVFHEQF
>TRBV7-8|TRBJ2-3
ASSLQGPDTQY
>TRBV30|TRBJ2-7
AWSSHRHRPPALGDFYEQY